This is a list of T cell receptor beta chains from one sample in a study of OX40 agonist ivuxolimab in advanced cancers. Here immunoSEQ multiplex PCR was the method, and the copy in TCRdb shows in-frame clones only, minus some. The sample contains about 49,000 clones, 79% of which appear only once. The sequencing here drew on CD4+ or CD8+ T cells sorted from blood, taken in a trial of the OX40 agonist ivuxolimab. The receptors stem from an adult with an advanced solid tumor such as melanoma, head and neck, liver or kidney cancer. CDR3s include the opening cysteine and the closing phenylalanine or tryptophan. Each record gives: V gene, CDR3 length, J gene, CDR3 protein.

TRBV18	17	TRBJ1-1	CASSLQTGSTSGTEAFF
TRBV29-1	15	TRBJ2-7	CRQLSGTLRDHEQYF
TRBV27	15	TRBJ1-2	CASSATRGANYGYTF
TRBV5-1	14	TRBJ1-2	CASSLGTGVYGYTF
TRBV6-6	14	TRBJ1-5	CASSYRAVNQPQHF
TRBV6-6	14	TRBJ2-7	CASRPLAGGLEQYF
TRBV10-1	14	TRBJ1-1	CASSEAGNPTEAFF
TRBV9	15	TRBJ1-5	CASSVRDGSNQPQHF
TRBV5-6	17	TRBJ1-6	CASSPGTGSSYNSPLHF
TRBV7-3	16	TRBJ2-6	CASSLQGGAGANVLTF
TRBV6-6	16	TRBJ1-5	CASSSGQGGRNQPQHF
TRBV4-3	15	TRBJ1-2	CASSQERGLYYGYTF
TRBV6-1	14	TRBJ1-1	CASSDPGSATEAFF
TRBV5-1	14	TRBJ2-1	CASSPDPGGDEQFF
TRBV5-1	15	TRBJ2-7	CASSPRDRGLYEQYF
TRBV7-9	18	TRBJ1-5	CASSLGSTGLEGNQPQHF